This record looks at one T cell receptor beta chain sequence and its context. This sample was taken from a study of cytomegalovirus exposure and HLA in healthy donors. The PCR had 60 Vbeta and 13 Jbeta primers. TCRdb's table, derived via immunoSEQ multiplex PCR, lists solely in-frame clones and lacks some. The data contain tens of thousands of clones, 75% to 80% of them singletons. Germline V CDR1 and CDR2: SGHRS, YFSETQ. V lost 4 bases to trimming and J lost 0 bases, with 11 bases between them. The CDR3 sequence is 14 residues long. The sample consisted of PBMCs. The source of this sequence is a man aged 25 to 45 in good health and CMV-seronegative. The chain recombines TRBV5-1 with TRBJ2-7, with D perhaps TRBD1 (6 bases). CDR3 DNA: TGCGCCAGCAGCGAACAGGGTCTCTCCTACGAGCAGTACTTC. This encodes CASSEQGLSYEQYF.